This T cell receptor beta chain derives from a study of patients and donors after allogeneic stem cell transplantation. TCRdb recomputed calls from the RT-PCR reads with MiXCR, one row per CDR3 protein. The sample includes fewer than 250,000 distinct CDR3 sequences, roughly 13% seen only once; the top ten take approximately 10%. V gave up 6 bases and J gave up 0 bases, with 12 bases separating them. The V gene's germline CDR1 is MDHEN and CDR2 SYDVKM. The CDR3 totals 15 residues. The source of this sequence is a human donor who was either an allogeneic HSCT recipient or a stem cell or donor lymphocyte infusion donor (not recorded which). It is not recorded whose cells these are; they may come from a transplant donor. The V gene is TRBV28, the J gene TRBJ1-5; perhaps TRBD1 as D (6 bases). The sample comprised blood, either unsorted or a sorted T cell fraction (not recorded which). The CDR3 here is CASRAQGDSNQPQHF. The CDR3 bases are TGTGCCAGCAGAGCACAGGGTGATAGCAATCAGCCCCAGCATTTT. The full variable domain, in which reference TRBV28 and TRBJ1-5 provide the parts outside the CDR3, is DVKVTQSSRYLVKRTGEKVFLECVQDMDHENMFWYRQDPGLGLRLIYFSYDVKMKEKGDIPEGYSVSREKKERFSLILESASTNQTSMYLCASRAQGDSNQPQHFGDGTRLSIL.